This T cell receptor (beta chain) was identified in a study of blood T cell repertoires in COVID-19 (dated by TCRdb to 2019 to 2021). As for the study more broadly: Samples from collaborators originated in the United States, Italy and Spain and spanned both the acute and convalescent phases of COVID-19. The repertoires were released in a freely available public database meant as a resource for research on the immune response to SARS-CoV-2. Samples were obtained from the ongoing ImmuneRACE study (first 160 participants) and from over 1,000 subjects provided by 6 global collaborators. HLA class I and class II types, where available, came from metadata supplied by the sample provider rather than from assay-based typing. The prospective study material was composed of cDNA or gDNA derived from T cells, B-cell-depleted T cells, or PBMCs. A de-identified subject ID, COVID-19 status, age in years and sex were almost always included in the sample metadata. Deeply sampled blood TCRbeta repertoires from subjects exposed to, actively infected with, or recovered from COVID-19 were included in the dataset.

General findings and caveats noted by the study authors: The quantity of clinical and demographic metadata differed by source and by participant and was supplied without curation.

V is reduced by 4 bases and J by 0 bases, leaving a spacing of 15 bases between them. The germline V gene (reference sequence) sets CDR1 to LGHDT and CDR2 to YNNKEL. Inclusive of the bounding cysteine and phenylalanine, the CDR3 is 17 residues long. Just the 51-base CDR3 DNA is kept, in frame starting at base 1. TCRbeta CDR3 regions were amplified from genomic DNA by means of the immunoSEQ Assay, a bias-controlled multiplex PCR. As for the original processing: The number of nucleated cells in each sample was estimated by amplification of reference gene primers within the assay. To quantify the absolute abundance of each unique TCRbeta CDR3 rearrangement, sequence reads were collapsed and filtered. For each sample, productive Simpson clonality was calculated as the square root of Simpson's diversity index across productive rearrangements. TCRdb carries this immuneACCESS record with in-frame sequences only. Its versions omit some clonotypes, under half of them owing to an unresolved V gene in the studies checked, with the rest unexplained. V, J and clone size are those of that table, while D and trimming were read from the DNA. Counted in this sample were 20,000 to 30,000 clones; roughly three quarters of them appeared once. The ten largest clonotypes hold over 12% of the sample.

The collaborating institutions used their own protocols to collect whole blood in K2EDTA tubes. For TCRbeta analysis, collaborator samples were shipped as frozen whole blood, as isolated PBMCs, or as DNA extracted from either sample type. To note about this clone: Its specific antigen is unknown. Base qualities are missing; no much larger clone stands one base away.

The specimen sequenced was peripheral blood. This TCR came from a man at least 80 years old with active or convalescent COVID-19. The rearrangement combines TRBV3-1 (or the pseudogene TRBV3-2) with TRBJ2-2, with the D gene too uncertain to name. The DNA sequence is TGTGCCAGCAGCCGGCTTCAGGCGTACGCGAACACCGGGGAGCTGTTTTTT. Its product reads: CASSRLQAYANTGELFF.